A single sample gave rise to the 7 T cell receptor beta chains below, sequenced in a study of cytomegalovirus exposure and HLA in healthy donors (dated 2017 in TCRdb). Library preparation used the immunoSEQ multiplex PCR assay. For the multiplex PCR, a mixture combining 60 forward primers for TCR Vbeta segments and 13 reverse primers for TCR Jbeta segments was used. The source is immuneACCESS, and TCRdb retained only in-frame sequences with V and J called. Part of the clones is not carried over; for the studies checked, unresolved V genes explain less than half of this, and the remainder is unexplained. The sample contains around 90,000 clones, 79% of them found a single time. The ten largest account for approximately 3.4% of the sample. The sequencing input was PBMCs. The receptors here all came from a male donor in good health and CMV-seropositive.

The CDR3 DNA follows: TGTGCCAGCAGCTTCGGGGGAGAGACCCAGTACTTC. This translates into CASSFGGETQYF. The gene calls are TRBV5-6 and TRBJ2-5; tentative D call: TRBD2 (6 bases). The germline CDR1 and CDR2 sequences are SGHDT and YYEEEE. Trimming took 2 bases from V and 4 from J, leaving 6 bases between them. CDR3 length: 12 residues.

The V gene is TRBV4-1, the J gene TRBJ1-6, with a possible D match to TRBD1 (5 bases). The germline V and J ends were trimmed by 3 bases and 9 bases, with 9 bases remaining between them. Germline CDR1 and CDR2: MGHRA and YSYEKL. This CDR3 has 13 residues. This CDR3 reads CASSHPQGSPLHF. Written as DNA, the CDR3 is TGCGCCAGCAGCCACCCCCAGGGTTCACCCCTCCACTTT.

The V and J genes are TRBV5-4 and TRBJ1-1; no reliable D call. V was cut by 4 bases and J by 4 bases, with 17 bases left in between. There are 15 residues in the CDR3. Germline values: CDR1 SGHNT, CDR2 YYREEE (reference sequence). For the CDR3, the DNA is TGTGCCAGCAGCCCGGTTTGGGGAGAGGGCACTGAAGCTTTCTTT. Residues: CASSPVWGEGTEAFF.

The chain links TRBV30 to TRBJ1-2, with D possibly matching TRBD1 (6 bases). Germline CDR1 GTSNPN, CDR2 SVGIG (reference sequence). Trimming removed 5 bases from V and 4 bases from J, with 17 bases in between. The CDR3 spans 14 residues. The CDR3 DNA reads as TGTGCCTGGGTCCGATCCGACAGGATCTATGGCTACACCTTC. Its protein product is CAWVRSDRIYGYTF.

The CDR3 DNA reads TGTGCCAGCAGCCCTCAGACAGGGATTCCCTACGAGCAGTACTTC. It yields the protein CASSPQTGIPYEQYF. The chain employs TRBV9 and TRBJ2-7; 7 nucleotides line up with TRBD1. Looked up from germline, CDR1 is SGDLS and CDR2 is YYNGEE. Trimming removed 4 bases from V and 2 bases from J; junction bases left unmatched: 9. The CDR3 runs 15 residues.

J is TRBJ1-4 and V is TRBV6-5, with 10 bases lining up with TRBD1. Trimming cost V 6 bases and J 8 bases; bases outside gene matches: 9. CDR3 length: 15 amino acids. The germline V gene encodes CDR1 MNHEY and CDR2 SVGAGI. CDR3 bases: TGTGCCAGCAGCCGGACAGGGGGAGGGCACGAAAAACTGTTTTTT. Amino acids: CASSRTGGGHEKLFF.

The chain employs TRBV5-1 and TRBJ1-6; 12 bases match TRBD1. The CDR3 runs to 16 residues. J lost 9 bases, V lost 4 bases, and 8 bases had no gene match. CDR1 is SGHRS, CDR2 YFSETQ, per germline. The CDR3 DNA sequence: TGCGCCAGCAGCAGGGGACAGGGGGCGGAGGGTTCACCCCTCCACTTT. As protein: CASSRGQGAEGSPLHF. Supplemented by reference TRBV5-1 and TRBJ1-6, the full variable domain reads KAGVTQTPRYLIKTRGQQVTLSCSPISGHRSVSWYQQTPGQGLQFLFEYFSETQRNKGNFPGRFSGRQFSNSRSEMNVSTLELGDSALYLCASSRGQGAEGSPLHFGNGTRLTVT.